A selection of T cell receptor beta chains follows, all from one sample in a study of OX40 agonist ivuxolimab in advanced cancers. The table came from immunoSEQ multiplex PCR; TCRdb's copy has only in-frame clones and leaves some out. This sample has roughly 72,000 clones, with roughly 89% found just once. The sequencing used CD4+ or CD8+ T cells sorted from blood, collected in a trial of the OX40 agonist ivuxolimab. These receptors were collected from an adult with an advanced solid tumor such as melanoma, head and neck, liver or kidney cancer. Each CDR3 is given without its conserved first and last residue. Fields, in order: CDR3 protein, V gene.

CDR3: ATLPPAVWGSDQY
V: TRBV6-4

CDR3: ASRMDRLSYEQY
V: TRBV2

CDR3: ASSQDWSGPYNEQF
V: TRBV5-4

CDR3: ASSSGAGNTIY
V: TRBV7-9

CDR3: ASSPPVDTQY
V: TRBV7-2

CDR3: ASSHPSGTTYEQY
V: TRBV14

CDR3: ASSFETGYTDTQY
V: TRBV27

CDR3: ASSLSGGPPYEQY
V: TRBV5-8

CDR3: ASSQTGDRGNQPQH
V: TRBV28

CDR3: ASSPGAGWAEQY
V: TRBV18

CDR3: ASLGTSEPYNEQF
V: TRBV6-6

CDR3: ASSVSTVYEQY
V: TRBV18

CDR3: ASSLVRTGLEQY
V: TRBV5-5

CDR3: ASSNDRDYGYT
V: TRBV18

CDR3: ASSSGWGKETQY
V: TRBV28

CDR3: SVLGDSYEQY
V: TRBV29-1

CDR3: ASSLPSQPQH
V: TRBV7-9

CDR3: ASSPPGGLRTEAF
V: TRBV18

CDR3: ASSSLGTGVNGELF
V: TRBV11-2

CDR3: ASSVGTGVWSNQPQH
V: TRBV9

CDR3: ASSEWVDTQY
V: TRBV25-1

CDR3: ASSPLPNTEAF
V: TRBV6-1

CDR3: ATSPSGRGDNEQF
V: TRBV15

CDR3: SGAGGSKQF
V: TRBV20-1

CDR3: AGSLATAGAAEQY
V: TRBV5-1

CDR3: ASSLAPARQPQH
V: TRBV6-6

CDR3: ASSARNSPLH
V: TRBV18

CDR3: ASSWRALGTGLGGETQY
V: TRBV11-2

CDR3: ATRQGEDEQY
V: TRBV25-1

CDR3: ATSSRRGPYEQY
V: TRBV15

CDR3: ASSLGTSGPGPQETQY
V: TRBV5-4

CDR3: ASSKRLAGDGRDEQF
V: TRBV21-1

CDR3: ASSVTPYERTYYEQY
V: TRBV9

CDR3: ASSLGTSDQETQY
V: TRBV5-1

CDR3: ASSWTGTVTYEQY
V: TRBV11-1

CDR3: ASSTGSNYGYT
V: TRBV28

CDR3: ATSRVGPGGTGEKLF
V: TRBV15

CDR3: ASSFAEAF
V: TRBV6-1

CDR3: ASSPGTQVWDTEAF
V: TRBV7-9

CDR3: ASSGTGEWRIEKLF
V: TRBV6-6

CDR3: ASSPGTGAHNEQF
V: TRBV6-1

CDR3: ASSLFLAGGNIQY
V: TRBV5-1

CDR3: ASSPLEPYEQY
V: TRBV6-5